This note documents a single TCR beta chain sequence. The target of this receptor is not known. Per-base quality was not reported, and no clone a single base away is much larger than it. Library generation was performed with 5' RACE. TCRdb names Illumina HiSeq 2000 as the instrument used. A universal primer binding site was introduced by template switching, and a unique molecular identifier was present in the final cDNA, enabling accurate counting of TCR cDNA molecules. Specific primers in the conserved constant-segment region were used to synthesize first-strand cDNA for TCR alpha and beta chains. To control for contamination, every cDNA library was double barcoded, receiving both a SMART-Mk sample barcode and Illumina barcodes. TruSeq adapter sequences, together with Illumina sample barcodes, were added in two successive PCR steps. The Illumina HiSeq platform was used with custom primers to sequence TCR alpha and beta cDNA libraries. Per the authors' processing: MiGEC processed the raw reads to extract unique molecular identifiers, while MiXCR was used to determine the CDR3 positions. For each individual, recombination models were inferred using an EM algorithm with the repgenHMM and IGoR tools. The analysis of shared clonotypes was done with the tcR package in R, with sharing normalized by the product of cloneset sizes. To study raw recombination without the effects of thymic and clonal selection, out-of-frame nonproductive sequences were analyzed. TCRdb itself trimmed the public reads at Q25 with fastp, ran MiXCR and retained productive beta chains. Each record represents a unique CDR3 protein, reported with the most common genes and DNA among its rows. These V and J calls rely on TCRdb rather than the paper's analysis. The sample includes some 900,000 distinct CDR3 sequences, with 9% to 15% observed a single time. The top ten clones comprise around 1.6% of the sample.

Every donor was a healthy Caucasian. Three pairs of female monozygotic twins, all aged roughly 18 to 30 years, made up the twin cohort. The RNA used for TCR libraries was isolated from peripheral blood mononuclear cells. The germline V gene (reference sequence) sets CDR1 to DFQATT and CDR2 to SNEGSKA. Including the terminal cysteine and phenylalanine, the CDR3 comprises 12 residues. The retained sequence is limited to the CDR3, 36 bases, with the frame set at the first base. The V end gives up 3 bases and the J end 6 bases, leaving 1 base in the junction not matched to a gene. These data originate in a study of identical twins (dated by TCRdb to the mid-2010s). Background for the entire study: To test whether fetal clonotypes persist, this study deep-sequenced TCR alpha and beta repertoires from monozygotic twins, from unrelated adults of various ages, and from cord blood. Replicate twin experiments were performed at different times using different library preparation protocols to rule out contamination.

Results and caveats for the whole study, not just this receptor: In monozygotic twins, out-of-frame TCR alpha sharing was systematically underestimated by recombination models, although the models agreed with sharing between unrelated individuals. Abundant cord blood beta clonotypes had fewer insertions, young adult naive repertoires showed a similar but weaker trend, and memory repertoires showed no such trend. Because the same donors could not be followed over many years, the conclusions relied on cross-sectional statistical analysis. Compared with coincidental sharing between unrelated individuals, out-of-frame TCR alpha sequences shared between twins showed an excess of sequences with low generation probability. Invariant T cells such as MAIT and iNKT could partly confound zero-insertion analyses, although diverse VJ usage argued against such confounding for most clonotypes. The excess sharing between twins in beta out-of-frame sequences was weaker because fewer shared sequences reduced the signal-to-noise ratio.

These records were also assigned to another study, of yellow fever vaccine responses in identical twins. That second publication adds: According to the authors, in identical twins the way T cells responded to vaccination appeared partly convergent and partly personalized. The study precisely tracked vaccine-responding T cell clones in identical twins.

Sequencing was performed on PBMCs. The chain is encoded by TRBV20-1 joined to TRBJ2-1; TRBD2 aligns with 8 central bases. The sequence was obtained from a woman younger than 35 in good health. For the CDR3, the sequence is CSASGTSNEQFF. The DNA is TGCAGTGCTAGCGGGACTAGCAATGAGCAGTTCTTC.